This is a list of T cell receptor beta chains from one sample in a study of T cell responses to AZD1222 COVID-19 vaccine. Produced via immunoSEQ multiplex PCR; TCRdb's table is partial and in-frame only. The repertoire consists of 85,000 to 100,000 clones, with roughly 89% occurring once and the leading ten covering roughly 3.7%. The sample consisted of peripheral blood, taken on day 0 of AZD1222 vaccination. The receptors derive from an adult in good health. Each CDR3 is given with its conserved first and last residue. D genes are given only for firm matches. Clone size appears in some rows only: once, few, many, or a class for an expanded clone.

J,V,size,D,CDR3,DNA
TRBJ1-5,TRBV2,.,.,CASSEFRDQPQHF,TGTGCCAGCAGTGAATTCCGAGATCAGCCCCAGCATTTT
TRBJ1-4,TRBV19,.,.,CASSIFRGLGEKLFF,TGTGCCAGTAGTATATTCCGCGGGTTGGGTGAAAAACTGTTTTTT
TRBJ2-1,TRBV7-9,.,TRBD2,CASSRKERGGTNEQFF,TGTGCCAGCAGCCGCAAGGAGCGGGGGGGAACCAATGAGCAGTTCTTC
TRBJ2-5,TRBV6-5,.,TRBD2,CASSYGTSGYQETQYF,TGTGCCAGCAGTTACGGCACTAGCGGGTACCAAGAGACCCAGTACTTC
TRBJ2-3,TRBV10-3,.,.,CAGGGLSTDTQYF,TGTGCCGGGGGGGGGCTTAGCACAGATACGCAGTATTTT
TRBJ1-5,TRBV19,.,.,CASRRQSNQPQHF,TGTGCCAGTAGGCGACAGAGCAATCAGCCCCAGCATTTT
TRBJ1-5,TRBV18,.,.,CASSPGSNQPQHF,TGTGCCAGCTCACCAGGGTCGAATCAGCCCCAGCATTTT
TRBJ1-2,TRBV6-5,.,.,CASSNSGPGNYGYTF,TGTGCCAGCTCTAATTCAGGGCCGGGGAACTATGGCTACACCTTC
TRBJ2-1,TRBV7-9,.,.,CASSFHGLANEQFF,TGTGCCAGCAGCTTTCACGGGCTAGCCAATGAGCAGTTCTTC
TRBJ2-7,TRBV11-2,.,.,CASTLQGASYEQYF,TGTGCCAGCACCCTACAGGGTGCGTCCTACGAGCAGTACTTC
TRBJ2-1,TRBV19,.,.,CASGGYNEQFF,TGTGCCAGCGGCGGGTACAATGAGCAGTTCTTC
TRBJ1-5,TRBV5-8,once,TRBD1,CASSPRTGTLNQPQHF,TGTGCCAGCAGCCCGCGGACAGGGACATTGAATCAGCCCCAGCATTTT
TRBJ2-2,TRBV5-4,.,.,CASSLLPSGELFF,TGTGCCAGCAGCTTGTTACCCTCCGGGGAGCTGTTTTTT
TRBJ2-7,TRBV5-1,.,.,CASSLTSSYEQYF,TGCGCCAGCAGCTTGACAAGCTCCTACGAGCAGTACTTC
TRBJ2-7,TRBV6-4,.,.,CASSEKDGSYEQYF,TGTGCCAGCAGTGAGAAGGACGGCTCCTACGAGCAGTACTTC
TRBJ1-2,TRBV7-9,.,.,CASSARTNYGYTF,TGTGCCAGCAGCGCCCGGACTAACTATGGCTACACCTTC
TRBJ1-2,TRBV2,.,.,CASSEVSGVSLYGYTF,TGTGCCAGCAGTGAAGTATCCGGGGTCTCCCTCTATGGCTACACCTTC
TRBJ2-5,TRBV6-5,.,TRBD2,CASMVSGGQETQYF,TGTGCCAGCATGGTCAGCGGGGGCCAAGAGACCCAGTACTTC
TRBJ2-1,TRBV5-6,.,.,CASSLRPRHNEQFF,TGTGCCAGCAGCTTGCGTCCCCGGCACAATGAGCAGTTCTTC
TRBJ1-1,TRBV27,once,.,CASSLSMNTEAFF,TGTGCCAGCAGTTTATCAATGAACACTGAAGCTTTCTTT
TRBJ2-1,TRBV6-1,.,.,CASSEDTDEQFF,TGTGCCAGCAGTGAAGATACGGATGAGCAGTTCTTC
TRBJ2-5,TRBV6-2/TRBV6-3,.,.,CASSHRASGTQYF,TGTGCCAGCAGCCACAGGGCCTCCGGGACCCAGTACTTC
TRBJ1-2,TRBV7-8,.,.,CASSSDSGGGYTF,TGTGCCAGCAGCTCGGACTCCGGTGGTGGCTACACCTTC
TRBJ1-6,TRBV5-5,.,.,CASMEDNFGYNSPLHF,TGTGCCAGCATGGAGGACAATTTCGGCTATAATTCACCCCTCCACTTT
TRBJ2-5,TRBV19,.,.,CASSIERAGGGTQYF,TGTGCCAGTAGTATAGAGAGGGCAGGAGGGGGGACCCAGTACTTC
TRBJ1-2,TRBV5-1,.,.,CASSFSLQPNYGYTF,TGCGCCAGCAGCTTTTCCCTACAGCCCAACTATGGCTACACCTTC